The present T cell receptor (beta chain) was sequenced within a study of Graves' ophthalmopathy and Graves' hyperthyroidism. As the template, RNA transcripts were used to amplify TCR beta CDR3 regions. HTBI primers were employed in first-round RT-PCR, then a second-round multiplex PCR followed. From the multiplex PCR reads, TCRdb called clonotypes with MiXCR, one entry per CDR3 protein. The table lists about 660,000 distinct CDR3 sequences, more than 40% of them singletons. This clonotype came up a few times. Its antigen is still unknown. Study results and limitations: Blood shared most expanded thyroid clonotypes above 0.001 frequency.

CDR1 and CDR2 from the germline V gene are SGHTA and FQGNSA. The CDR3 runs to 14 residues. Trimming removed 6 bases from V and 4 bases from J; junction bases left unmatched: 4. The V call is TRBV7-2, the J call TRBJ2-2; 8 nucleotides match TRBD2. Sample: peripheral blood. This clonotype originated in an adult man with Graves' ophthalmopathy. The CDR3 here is CASRGLVVTGELFF. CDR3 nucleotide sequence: TGTGCCAGCAGGGGACTAGTGGTCACCGGGGAGCTGTTTTTT.